This is a list of T cell receptor beta chains from one sample in a study of vaccination and CD4 T cells after COVID-19. The antigens of these receptors remain unknown. One entry per CDR3 protein results from TCRdb running MiXCR on the PCR reads. There are 8,000 to 10,000 distinct CDR3 sequences in the sample; approximately 35% occur only once, and just over 15% lies in the top ten. The sequencing input was CD4+ T cells from blood, cultured in vitro. The receptors were gathered from a human donor in good health. Both conserved end residues are part of each CDR3. Fields, in order: V gene, D gene, J gene, CDR3 length, clone size, CDR3 protein, CDR3 DNA. D genes are given only for firm matches. Clone size is not always given. Where it is, it says once, few, many or a class for expanded clones.

V gene: TRBV7-2
D gene: NA
J gene: TRBJ2-7
CDR3 length: 20
clone size: few
CDR3 protein: CASSTPPLNRDTINPWEQYF
CDR3 DNA: TGTGCCAGCAGCACGCCTCCCCTAAACCGGGACACCATTAATCCCTGGGAGCAGTACTTC

V gene: TRBV7-8
D gene: TRBD2
J gene: TRBJ2-5
CDR3 length: 16
clone size: few
CDR3 protein: CASSSRGLAVQETQYF
CDR3 DNA: TGTGCCAGCAGCTCTAGAGGTCTAGCGGTTCAAGAGACCCAGTACTTC

V gene: TRBV6-2/TRBV6-3
D gene: TRBD2
J gene: TRBJ2-1
CDR3 length: 17
clone size: NA
CDR3 protein: CASRTGLAGGKYNEQFF
CDR3 DNA: TGTGCCAGCAGGACTGGACTAGCGGGAGGAAAATACAATGAGCAGTTCTTC

V gene: TRBV7-9
D gene: TRBD2
J gene: TRBJ2-1
CDR3 length: 14
clone size: NA
CDR3 protein: CASSWAGGGNEQFF
CDR3 DNA: TGTGCCAGCAGCTGGGCGGGAGGAGGCAATGAGCAGTTCTTC

V gene: TRBV7-2
D gene: NA
J gene: TRBJ2-7
CDR3 length: 14
clone size: few
CDR3 protein: CASSLNLRRGEQYF
CDR3 DNA: TGTGCCAGCAGCTTAAACCTCAGACGGGGCGAGCAGTACTTC

V gene: TRBV19
D gene: NA
J gene: TRBJ2-1
CDR3 length: 16
clone size: NA
CDR3 protein: CASSMRGRSSYNEQFF
CDR3 DNA: TGTGCCAGTAGTATGCGCGGGCGGAGCTCCTACAATGAGCAGTTCTTC

V gene: TRBV7-6
D gene: TRBD1
J gene: TRBJ1-1
CDR3 length: 14
clone size: few
CDR3 protein: CASSTRQGGTEAFF
CDR3 DNA: TGTGCCAGCAGCACCAGACAGGGTGGCACTGAAGCTTTCTTT

V gene: TRBV19
D gene: NA
J gene: TRBJ1-2
CDR3 length: 13
clone size: NA
CDR3 protein: CASSKDGNYGYTF
CDR3 DNA: TGTGCCAGTAGTAAGGACGGAAACTATGGCTACACCTTC

V gene: TRBV5-6
D gene: NA
J gene: TRBJ1-2
CDR3 length: 14
clone size: NA
CDR3 protein: CASSSGTLNYGYTF
CDR3 DNA: TGTGCCAGCAGCTCCGGGACGCTTAACTATGGCTACACCTTC

V gene: TRBV6-4
D gene: NA
J gene: TRBJ2-1
CDR3 length: 16
clone size: few
CDR3 protein: CASSDSSGGDYNEQFF
CDR3 DNA: TGTGCCAGCAGTGACTCTAGCGGAGGTGACTACAATGAGCAGTTCTTC

V gene: TRBV5-1
D gene: TRBD2
J gene: TRBJ2-7
CDR3 length: 18
clone size: NA
CDR3 protein: CASSASGLAGGWSYEQYF
CDR3 DNA: TGCGCCAGCAGCGCATCGGGACTAGCGGGAGGATGGTCCTACGAGCAGTACTTC

V gene: TRBV6-1
D gene: NA
J gene: TRBJ2-4
CDR3 length: 16
clone size: NA
CDR3 protein: CASSEGRGVGKNIQYF
CDR3 DNA: TGTGCCAGCAGTGAAGGGCGTGGGGTAGGGAAAAACATTCAGTACTTC

V gene: TRBV11-2
D gene: NA
J gene: TRBJ1-2
CDR3 length: 11
clone size: few
CDR3 protein: CASSLDGNTNF
CDR3 DNA: TGTGCCAGCAGCTTAGATGGGAATACAAACTTC

V gene: TRBV27
D gene: NA
J gene: TRBJ1-1
CDR3 length: 14
clone size: NA
CDR3 protein: CASSLSTVNTEAFF
CDR3 DNA: TGTGCCAGCAGTTTGTCGACAGTCAACACTGAAGCTTTCTTT

V gene: TRBV6-1
D gene: NA
J gene: TRBJ2-7
CDR3 length: 12
clone size: NA
CDR3 protein: CASRQGSYEQYF
CDR3 DNA: TGTGCCAGCAGACAGGGCTCCTACGAGCAGTACTTC

V gene: TRBV28
D gene: TRBD1
J gene: TRBJ1-1
CDR3 length: 13
clone size: NA
CDR3 protein: CASIFRGVPEAFF
CDR3 DNA: TGTGCCAGCATATTCAGGGGGGTCCCTGAAGCTTTCTTT

V gene: TRBV12-3/TRBV12-4
D gene: NA
J gene: TRBJ2-1
CDR3 length: 15
clone size: NA
CDR3 protein: CASSLGGSTVNEQFF
CDR3 DNA: TGTGCCAGCAGTTTAGGAGGGAGTACGGTGAATGAGCAGTTCTTC

V gene: TRBV19
D gene: TRBD1
J gene: TRBJ1-5
CDR3 length: 18
clone size: NA
CDR3 protein: CASKLMWDRGHSNQPQHF
CDR3 DNA: TGTGCCAGTAAGCTGATGTGGGACAGGGGCCATAGCAATCAGCCCCAGCATTTT

V gene: TRBV6-1
D gene: NA
J gene: TRBJ1-1
CDR3 length: 18
clone size: few
CDR3 protein: CASSPTSLWGFGVTEAFF
CDR3 DNA: TGTGCCAGCAGTCCCACCAGTCTATGGGGATTCGGGGTCACTGAAGCTTTCTTT

V gene: TRBV20-1
D gene: NA
J gene: TRBJ2-7
CDR3 length: 14
clone size: NA
CDR3 protein: CSAAPGLGTSKQYF
CDR3 DNA: TGCAGTGCTGCTCCGGGACTTGGAACTTCGAAGCAGTACTTC

V gene: TRBV24-1
D gene: NA
J gene: TRBJ2-1
CDR3 length: 12
clone size: NA
CDR3 protein: CATSDSRSGQFF
CDR3 DNA: TGTGCCACCAGTGATTCCCGCAGTGGGCAGTTCTTC

V gene: TRBV20-1
D gene: NA
J gene: TRBJ2-3
CDR3 length: 15
clone size: few
CDR3 protein: CSAITQAGSTDTQYF
CDR3 DNA: TGCAGTGCCATCACTCAAGCGGGTAGCACAGATACGCAGTATTTT

V gene: TRBV11-2
D gene: NA
J gene: TRBJ1-6
CDR3 length: 17
clone size: NA
CDR3 protein: CASSLMGASQTSSPLHF
CDR3 DNA: TGTGCCAGCAGCTTAATGGGTGCCTCCCAGACGAGTTCACCCCTCCACTTT

V gene: TRBV10-3
D gene: NA
J gene: TRBJ2-5
CDR3 length: 12
clone size: NA
CDR3 protein: CAISRVGETQYF
CDR3 DNA: TGTGCCATCAGCCGAGTGGGGGAGACCCAGTACTTC

V gene: TRBV19
D gene: TRBD1
J gene: TRBJ1-6
CDR3 length: 15
clone size: NA
CDR3 protein: CASSIQGTANSPLHF
CDR3 DNA: TGTGCCAGTAGTATACAGGGGACAGCCAATTCACCCCTCCACTTT

V gene: TRBV6-1
D gene: NA
J gene: TRBJ2-5
CDR3 length: 14
clone size: NA
CDR3 protein: CASSAGTPRETQYF
CDR3 DNA: TGTGCCAGCAGCGCCGGGACACCTAGAGAGACCCAGTACTTC

V gene: TRBV20-1
D gene: NA
J gene: TRBJ1-3
CDR3 length: 13
clone size: NA
CDR3 protein: CSASLSRGDTIYF
CDR3 DNA: TGCAGTGCTAGTTTATCTCGGGGTGACACCATATATTTT

V gene: TRBV20-1
D gene: TRBD2
J gene: TRBJ2-3
CDR3 length: 14
clone size: few
CDR3 protein: CSASGRTGTDTQYF
CDR3 DNA: TGCAGTGCTAGCGGGAGGACGGGCACAGATACGCAGTATTTT